This T cell receptor (beta chain) was recovered during a study of Tregs in tolerant kidney transplant recipients. Measured with immunoSEQ multiplex PCR; TCRdb has only the in-frame clones, and not every one. The sample includes approximately 30,000 clones, under 90% of them seen just once. Of note for this clone: What it binds is not known.

The CDR3 is made up of 17 amino acids. Germline V gives CDR1 SEHNR, CDR2 FQNEAQ (reference sequence). V lost 1 base and J lost 0, with 15 bases in between. V gene TRBV7-9 combines with J gene TRBJ2-5; possibly TRBD1 for D (5 bases). The sequencing sample was made of Tregs from blood cultured with allogeneic cells. The TCR sequence derives from a human donor in good health. CDR3 DNA: TGTGCCAGCAGCTTAGGGCTACCCAGGGCTTACCAAGAGACCCAGTACTTC. The encoded protein is CASSLGLPRAYQETQYF.